This T cell receptor (beta chain) was identified during a study of blood T cell repertoires in COVID-19. Study overall: Both acute and convalescent COVID-19 samples were obtained from the United States, Italy and Spain. In each case, the material was cDNA or gDNA derived from T cells, B-cell-depleted T cells, or PBMCs.

Sequencing used immunoSEQ multiplex PCR; TCRdb keeps in-frame clones, though not all of them. This sample has 100,000 or so clones, with roughly 85% found just once. This CDR3 has 15 residues. The germline V gene encodes CDR1 KGHDR and CDR2 SFDVKD. After removal of 6 bases from V and 4 bases from J, the junction contained 4 bases not matched to a gene. Sequenced material: peripheral blood. The chain couples TRBV24-1 to TRBJ2-3; 12 bases line up with TRBD2. The clonotype originates from a man aged 55 to 70 with acute or convalescent COVID-19. The CDR3 loop is CATSSSGRAADTQYF. The CDR3 DNA reads as TGTGCCACCAGTTCTAGCGGGAGGGCGGCAGATACGCAGTATTTT.